The 10 T cell receptor beta chains given below trace back to one sample, sequenced in a study of blood T cells in healthy people across ages. Next came a second PCR, run for about 6 to 11 cycles, which used a sample-barcoded 5' primer along with a J-beta primer mix. TCRdb reanalysed the 5' RACE reads using MiXCR and keeps one entry per CDR3 protein. This table holds about 670,000 distinct CDR3 sequences, less than 45% found once. The material sequenced was blood. The source of these receptors is a man at least 80 years old in good health.

This clonotype turned up a few times. V gene TRBV20-1 combines with J gene TRBJ2-7, with 8 bases that match TRBD2. The CDR3 has 13 amino acids. The V segment lost 3 bases and the J segment 6 bases; nucleotides outside the gene matches: 7. Germline CDR1 and CDR2: DFQATT and SNEGSKA (reference sequence). CDR3: CSASLSGGGEQYF. DNA for the CDR3: TGCAGTGCTAGTTTGTCGGGAGGGGGCGAGCAGTACTTC.

CDR3 in amino acids: CASRNSGGRSYEQYF. The CDR3 DNA follows: TGTGCCAGCAGGAATAGCGGAGGCCGATCCTACGAGCAGTACTTC. The V gene is TRBV6-6, the J gene TRBJ2-7; weak D call: TRBD2 (6 bases). Germline V gene lookup returns CDR1 MNHNY and CDR2 SVGAGI (reference sequence). V lost 6 bases to trimming and J lost 1 base, with 16 bases between them. This CDR3 has 15 residues.

The chain links TRBV2 to TRBJ1-6; the match to TRBD1 covers 8 bases. Germline V gene data show CDR1 as SNHLY and CDR2 as FYNNEI. Trimming removed 6 bases from V and 8 bases from J; junction bases left unmatched: 6. The CDR3 contains 14 residues. CDR3 nucleotide sequence: TGTGCCAGCAGGGTACAGGGGGTGGATTCACCCCTCCACTTT. This gives the protein CASRVQGVDSPLHF.

The rearrangement links TRBV20-1 to TRBJ2-1, with 9 positions matching TRBD2. After removal of 1 base from V and 6 bases from J, the junction contained 10 bases not matched to a gene. The CDR3 runs to 16 residues. Germline-derived CDR1 and CDR2 are DFQATT and SNEGSKA (reference sequence). The CDR3 reads CSARVGSGRTPNEQFF. CDR3 bases: TGCAGTGCTAGAGTGGGGAGCGGGAGGACCCCCAATGAGCAGTTCTTC.

The chain is built from TRBV3-1 and TRBJ1-2; TRBD1 aligns across 9 bases. The CDR3 has 15 amino acids. V lost 3 bases to trimming and J lost 4 bases; unmatched junction nucleotides: 6. In germline, CDR1 is LGHDT, CDR2 YNNKEL (reference sequence). The CDR3 nucleotides are TGTGCCAGCAGCCATCCCGGGACAGGGTTCTATGGCTACACCTTC. It codes for CASSHPGTGFYGYTF.

V gene TRBV7-2 combines with J gene TRBJ2-3; no firm D call. The V gene lost 0 bases and the J gene lost 5 bases, with 6 bases spanning the gap. Germline CDR1 reads SGHTA; CDR2 reads FQGNSA. This CDR3 is 13 amino acids long. CDR3 residues: CASSLALEDTQYF. CDR3 in DNA: TGTGCCAGCAGCTTAGCGCTGGAAGATACGCAGTATTTT.

In DNA form, the CDR3 reads TGTGCCAGCAGCTTAGGCAGAGGATTAGGGCAAGAGACCCAGTACTTC. Protein sequence: CASSLGRGLGQETQYF. The V call is TRBV11-2, the J call TRBJ2-5, with D uncertain. Germline values: CDR1 SGHAT, CDR2 FQNNGV. The V end was cut by 1 base, the J end by 2 bases, with 14 bases between. This CDR3 contains 16 residues. Full variable domain (rest looked up from reference TRBV11-2 and TRBJ2-5): EAGVAQSPRYKIIEKRQSVAFWCNPISGHATLYWYQQILGQGPKLLIQFQNNGVVDDSQLPKDRFSAERLKGVDSTLKIQPAKLEDSAVYLCASSLGRGLGQETQYFGPGTRLLVL.

This clonotype was detected only a few times. The V call is TRBV6-2 or TRBV6-3, the J call TRBJ2-5; 8 positions match TRBD1. Trimming cost V 7 bases and J 5 bases; bases outside gene matches: 12. CDR3 length: 15 residues. The germline V gene has CDR1 MNHEY and CDR2 SVGEGT. The CDR3 sequence: CASTHWTGRGETQYF. CDR3 in DNA: TGTGCCAGCACTCATTGGACAGGGCGCGGGGAGACCCAGTACTTC.

The chain couples TRBV6-1 to TRBJ1-5; D gene ambiguous. Looked up from germline, CDR1 is MNHNS and CDR2 is SASEGT. The CDR3 extends over 15 amino acids. V lost 6 bases to trimming and J lost 3 bases, with 15 bases between them. The DNA for the CDR3 is TGTGCCAGCAGGGTACGTGGGTACAACAATCAGCCCCAGCATTTT. It is translated as CASRVRGYNNQPQHF.

The rearrangement joins TRBV6-1 to TRBJ2-1, with 8 bases identical to TRBD1. V lost 1 base, J lost 12 bases, and 11 bases stayed unmatched. The V gene's germline CDR1 is MNHNS and CDR2 SASEGT. This CDR3 spans 15 amino acids. CDR3 sequence reads: CASSEGVRGQGGQFF. The CDR3 DNA reads TGTGCCAGCAGTGAAGGGGTCAGGGGGCAGGGTGGGCAGTTCTTC.